This passage covers 20 T cell receptor beta chains from one sample sequenced in a study of CD4 T cells in relation to SARS-CoV-2 and coronaviruses. Produced via immunoSEQ multiplex PCR; TCRdb's table is partial and in-frame only. Among approximately 50,000 clones, about 90% were seen once, and the ten largest hold about 0.36%. Sequenced: naive CD4+ T cells from PBMCs. The subset denotes: naive CD4+ T cells isolated by negative enrichment. These receptors were taken from an adult with COVID-19.

The V and J genes are TRBV19 and TRBJ2-2, with 11 nucleotides matching TRBD2. With 3 bases clipped from V and 6 bases from J, the junction kept 12 bases outside the gene matches. The germline V gene encodes CDR1 LNHDA and CDR2 SQIVND (reference sequence). CDR3 size: 18 residues. CDR3 loop: CASSMGDIGTSGSGELFF. CDR3 nucleotide sequence: TGTGCCAGTAGTATGGGGGACATCGGGACTAGCGGATCCGGGGAGCTGTTTTTT.

This chain joins TRBV28 and TRBJ2-3, with 9 bases aligning to TRBD2. The CDR3 runs 17 residues. V lost 6 bases to trimming and J lost 2 bases; unmatched junction nucleotides: 12. CDR1 is MDHEN and CDR2 is SYDVKM in the germline V gene. CDR3 DNA sequence: TGTGCCAGCAGCTTCCTGAGGGCTAGCGGGACCACAGATACGCAGTATTTT. It encodes CASSFLRASGTTDTQYF.

The chain recombines TRBV2 with TRBJ2-1; no clear D gene. CDR3 length: 16 amino acids. Germline CDR1 reads SNHLY; CDR2 reads FYNNEI. V gave up 1 base and J gave up 5 bases, with 15 bases separating them. CDR3 protein: CASSEGWGRGNNEQFF. The CDR3 DNA sequence: TGTGCCAGCAGTGAAGGGTGGGGAAGAGGAAACAATGAGCAGTTCTTC.

This chain joins TRBV3-1 (or the pseudogene TRBV3-2) and TRBJ2-1, with D perhaps TRBD2 (7 bases). V lost 5 bases, J lost 13 bases, and 21 bases lay in between. CDR1 is LGHDT, CDR2 YNNKEL, per germline (reference sequence). The CDR3 contains 14 residues. The CDR3 DNA follows: TGTGCCAGCAGCAACAACGGGGGGCTCCAGCTTCAGTTCTTC. Amino acids: CASSNNGGLQLQFF.

CDR3 DNA sequence: TGTGCCAGCAGCTCCCTGCGTGGGACTGCCTCTGGAAACACCATATATTTT. Translated: CASSSLRGTASGNTIYF. The V gene is TRBV11-2, the J gene TRBJ1-3, with D maybe TRBD1 (5 bases). This CDR3 region has 17 residues. The V gene's germline CDR1 is SGHAT and CDR2 FQNNGV. The V end lost 4 bases, the J end lost 0 bases, and 16 bases lay between the germline ends.

The V gene is TRBV6-2 or TRBV6-3, the J gene TRBJ2-5; D ambiguous. The germline V gene encodes CDR1 MNHEY and CDR2 SVGEGT. This CDR3 contains 14 residues. Trimming cost V 0 bases and J 4 bases, with 9 bases left between them. The CDR3 DNA reads as TGTGCCAGCAGTTACTCTAGGGTAGGAGAGACCCAGTACTTC. Translation: CASSYSRVGETQYF.

The chain links TRBV19 to TRBJ2-7, with 10 bases lining up with TRBD2. Unmatched junction bases numbered 8, after V lost 6 bases and J lost 0 bases. CDR3 length: 16 amino acids. Germline values: CDR1 LNHDA, CDR2 SQIVND (reference sequence). The CDR3 sequence is CASRTSGPFSSYEQYF. The CDR3 bases are TGTGCCAGTAGGACTAGCGGGCCGTTTAGCTCCTACGAGCAGTACTTC.

The CDR3 bases are TGTGCCAGCAGTTTTGTGGGTGAAAAACTGTTTTTT. It specifies CASSFVGEKLFF. The chain is built from TRBV27 and TRBJ1-4; D ambiguous. Germline V gives CDR1 MNHEY, CDR2 SMNVEV (reference sequence). The CDR3 contains 12 residues. V lost 3 bases and J lost 7, with 6 bases in between.

V is TRBV5-4 and J is TRBJ2-7; TRBD2 agrees at 9 bases. The CDR3 covers 15 residues. The germline V gene has CDR1 SGHNT and CDR2 YYREEE (reference sequence). The junction had 1 base not matched to a gene; V was cut back by 0 bases and J by 0 bases. CDR3 nucleotide sequence: TGTGCCAGCAGCTTGGGCGGGAGGGACTCCTACGAGCAGTACTTC. This gives the protein CASSLGGRDSYEQYF.

This chain uses TRBV24-1 with TRBJ1-5; D ambiguous. Between the trimmed V and J ends, which lost 4 bases and 6 bases, there was a span of 9 bases. Germline V gives CDR1 KGHDR, CDR2 SFDVKD. This CDR3 spans 13 amino acids. CDR3 sequence reads: CATSEILGQPQHF. Here the CDR3 DNA reads TGTGCCACCAGTGAGATTTTGGGTCAGCCCCAGCATTTT.

V and J are TRBV19 and TRBJ2-5; D gene unclear. Trimming left V 1 base short and J 1 base short, with 10 bases between. The CDR3 loop spans 15 amino acids. Germline lookup yields CDR1 LNHDA and CDR2 SQIVND (reference sequence). The CDR3 bases are TGTGCCAGTAGTATAGGGGTGGGCCCCCAAGAGACCCAGTACTTC. Translated: CASSIGVGPQETQYF. Full variable domain (rest looked up from reference TRBV19 and TRBJ2-5): DGGITQSPKYLFRKEGQNVTLSCEQNLNHDAMYWYRQDPGQGLRLIYYSQIVNDFQKGDIAEGYSVSREKKESFPLTVTSAQKNPTAFYLCASSIGVGPQETQYFGPGTRLLVL.

The CDR3 bases are TGTGCCAGCAGCTCTAGGGACAGGGGGTACTATGGCTACACCTTC. Encoded protein: CASSSRDRGYYGYTF. This sequence joins TRBV5-8 and TRBJ1-2, with 11 bases fitting TRBD1. Per germline, CDR1 SGHTS and CDR2 YDEGEE. CDR3 length: 15 amino acids. J lost 3 bases, V lost 3 bases, and 4 bases had no gene match.

The J gene is TRBJ2-7, the V gene TRBV10-2; 10 bases map to TRBD1. The CDR3 length is 11 residues. J was trimmed by 12 bases and V by 6 bases; bases with no gene match: 5. Germline CDR1 reads WSHSY; CDR2 reads SAAADI. This CDR3 reads CASSPGQGGYF. CDR3 sequence (DNA): TGCGCCAGCAGCCCCGGACAGGGGGGGTACTTC.

This clone was detected once. The chain is built from TRBV6-5 and TRBJ2-3; D remains ambiguous. The CDR3 has 13 amino acids. V lost 2 bases to trimming and J lost 5 bases, with 8 bases between them. Per germline, CDR1 MNHEY and CDR2 SVGAGI. CDR3 coding DNA: TGTGCCAGCAGTTACGGAGTTCTAGATACGCAGTATTTT. It translates to CASSYGVLDTQYF.

In its sample, this clone was seen once. V usage is TRBV7-3 and J usage is TRBJ2-2; D is possibly TRBD2 (5 bases). Germline V lookup: CDR1 SGHTA, CDR2 FQGTGA. The CDR3 has 16 residues. Trimming removed 1 base from V and 0 bases from J, with 9 bases in between. CDR3 protein: CASSLNSAANTGELFF. CDR3 nucleotide sequence: TGTGCCAGCAGCTTAAATAGCGCTGCGAACACCGGGGAGCTGTTTTTT.

The J gene is TRBJ2-7, the V gene TRBV6-2 or TRBV6-3; TRBD2 matches 11 bases. The junction had 10 bases not matched to a gene; V was cut back by 5 bases and J by 4 bases. The CDR3 consists of 16 residues. Germline V gene sequence: CDR1 MNHEY, CDR2 SVGEGT. The CDR3 sequence: CASSPTATSGKYEQYF. CDR3 sequence (DNA): TGTGCCAGCAGTCCGACTGCGACTAGCGGGAAGTACGAGCAGTACTTC.

V gene TRBV19 combines with J gene TRBJ2-3; TRBD2 is a possible D gene (5 bases). This CDR3 has 15 residues. Trimming removed 0 bases at V and 10 bases at J, with 17 bases between. CDR1 is LNHDA and CDR2 is SQIVND in the germline V gene (reference sequence). The CDR3 loop is CASSIDLARGYPQYF. The DNA of the CDR3 is TGTGCCAGTAGTATAGACCTAGCACGTGGATATCCGCAGTATTTT.

V usage is TRBV28 and J usage is TRBJ2-7, with D unclear. The CDR3 is 15 amino acids. Germline assignment: CDR1 MDHEN and CDR2 SYDVKM. V was pared by 5 bases and J by 4 bases, with 18 bases between. CDR3 nucleotide sequence: TGTGCCAGCAGTACCCCCTCCTCGGGTTTTTACGAGCAGTACTTC. It encodes CASSTPSSGFYEQYF.

The chain recombines TRBV3-1 (or the pseudogene TRBV3-2) with TRBJ1-2, with D hard to call. Trimming took 1 base from V and 7 from J, leaving 4 bases between them. From germline, CDR1 is LGHDT and CDR2 YNNKEL (reference sequence). The CDR3 length is 11 residues. The CDR3 region is CASSQGTGYTF. Here the CDR3 DNA reads TGTGCCAGCAGCCAAGGGACTGGCTACACCTTC.

The chain is built from TRBV2 and TRBJ1-4; D possibly corresponds to TRBD1 (5 bases). Trimming left V 6 bases short and J 5 bases short, with 10 bases between. The CDR3 covers 13 residues. The V gene's germline CDR1 is SNHLY and CDR2 FYNNEI. Written as DNA, the CDR3 is TGTGCCAGCAGACGACAGCGGAATGAAAAACTGTTTTTT. It translates to CASRRQRNEKLFF.